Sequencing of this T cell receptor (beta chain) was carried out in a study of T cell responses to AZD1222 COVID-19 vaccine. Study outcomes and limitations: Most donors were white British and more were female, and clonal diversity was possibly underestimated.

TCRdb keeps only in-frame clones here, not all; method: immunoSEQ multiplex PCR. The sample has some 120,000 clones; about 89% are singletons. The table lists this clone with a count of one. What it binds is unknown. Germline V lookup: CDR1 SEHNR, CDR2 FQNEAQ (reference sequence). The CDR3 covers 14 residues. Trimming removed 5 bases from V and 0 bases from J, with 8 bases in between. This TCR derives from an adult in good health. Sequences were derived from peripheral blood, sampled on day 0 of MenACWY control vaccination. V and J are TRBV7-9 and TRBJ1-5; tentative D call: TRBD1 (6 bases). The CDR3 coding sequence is TGTGCCAGCAGCCAGGACAGTAGCAATCAGCCCCAGCATTTT. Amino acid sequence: CASSQDSSNQPQHF.